A single sample is the source of the 6 T cell receptor beta chains below, sequenced in a study of blood T cell repertoires in COVID-19. Assay used: immunoSEQ multiplex PCR; TCRdb lists only in-frame clones, some missing. Of 250,000 to 300,000 clones listed, around 90% are singletons. Sequences were obtained from peripheral blood. These receptors were obtained from an older woman with COVID-19, enrolled during active disease.

This clone appeared once. The chain recombines TRBV6-2 or TRBV6-3 with TRBJ1-5, with TRBD1 matching over 8 bases. Unmatched junction bases numbered 10, after V lost 6 bases and J lost 3 bases. Germline V lookup: CDR1 MNHEY, CDR2 SVGEGT. This CDR3 has 16 amino acids. CDR3 in amino acids: CASSLRQGTTNQPQHF. DNA of the CDR3: TGTGCCAGCAGCCTCCGACAGGGGACGACCAATCAGCCCCAGCATTTT.

This clone showed up just once. The chain carries TRBV5-8 and TRBJ1-5; D is possibly TRBD1 (6 bases). Germline assignment: CDR1 SGHTS and CDR2 YDEGEE. The CDR3 sequence is 16 residues long. Trimming cost V 1 base and J 3 bases, with 14 bases left between them. CDR3 nucleotide sequence: TGTGCCAGCAGCTTGACAGGGAGCTTTACCAATCAGCCCCAGCATTTT. Encoded protein: CASSLTGSFTNQPQHF.

V is TRBV19 and J is TRBJ2-7; TRBD1 aligns across 12 bases. Germline CDR1 is LNHDA and CDR2 is SQIVND (reference sequence). Trimming cost V 3 bases and J 4 bases; bases outside gene matches: 10. The CDR3 has 17 amino acids. The CDR3 DNA follows: TGTGCCAGTAGTATCGGAGCTGGGACAGGGGGCGCGTACGAGCAGTACTTC. It encodes CASSIGAGTGGAYEQYF.

This chain joins TRBV5-1 and TRBJ2-5, with D unresolved. Germline V gives CDR1 SGHRS, CDR2 YFSETQ. Deletions cut 0 bases from V and 4 bases from J, with 10 bases between. The CDR3 is 14 residues long. The CDR3 sequence is CASSLDSPRETQYF. CDR3 coding DNA: TGCGCCAGCAGCTTGGACTCCCCCCGAGAGACCCAGTACTTC.

This chain connects TRBV6-5 to TRBJ2-1; 9 nucleotides agree with TRBD1. This CDR3 has 13 amino acids. The V gene's germline CDR1 is MNHEY and CDR2 SVGAGI. V lost 10 bases to trimming and J lost 7 bases; unmatched junction nucleotides: 8. CDR3 nucleotide sequence: TGTGCCAACCGGGACAGGGTGGGGAATGAGCAGTTCTTC. Its protein product is CANRDRVGNEQFF.

This chain links TRBV6-5 with TRBJ2-3, with unresolved D. V was clipped by 7 bases and J by 3 bases, with 14 bases between them. The CDR3 totals 14 residues. The germline V gene has CDR1 MNHEY and CDR2 SVGAGI. The CDR3 nucleotides are TGTGCCAGCATCGGCCAGGTTGTAACAGATACGCAGTATTTT. Protein sequence: CASIGQVVTDTQYF.